A selection of T cell receptor beta chains follows, all from one sample in a study of response to subunit inactivated influenza vaccine. Each CDR3 protein gets one entry after TCRdb re-called the RT-PCR reads with MiXCR. Among some 800,000 distinct CDR3 sequences, about 20% were seen once, and the ten largest hold more than 8.5%. The sample was PBMCs from blood, taken around 5 days after vaccination. These TCRs come from a middle-aged man who received an inactivated influenza vaccine. Each CDR3 is given with its conserved first and last residue.

TRBV20-1 CSAPDFGGTGELFF
TRBV14 CASSQPGRFNEQYF
TRBV6-5 CASSYSRTSGSTDTQYF
TRBV5-1 CASSSTGELFF
TRBV20-1 CSARGLGLDETQYF
TRBV7-9 CASSVGQRMGGYTF
TRBV4-2 CASSSTTEYNEQFF
TRBV7-2 CASTPERVTDTQYF
TRBV3-1 CASTRHSHSYNEQFF
TRBV7-2 CASSLWNTEAFF
TRBV28 CASSLSRGGYYGYTF
TRBV29-1 CSVEARTGGYF